This T cell receptor beta chain was observed in a study of shared clonotypes between healthy human individuals. General study findings and limits: Several donors showed sharing of approximately 5% of naive CD4 clonotypes. Estimated clonotype richness was generally higher in naive than memory subsets. The study sampled only blood, and tissue repertoires likely differ.

Investigators spread the genomic DNA of each subset evenly over several immunoSEQ plates. Repertoires were generated with immunoSEQ multiplex PCR, while TCRdb's copy carries only in-frame clones and drops some. The table records hundreds of thousands of clones, 73% of them present only once. For this clone: Its antigen is undetermined.

V lost 0 bases to trimming and J lost 0 bases; unmatched junction nucleotides: 2. Germline V gives CDR1 WNHNN, CDR2 SYGVQD (reference sequence). This CDR3 has 19 residues. The TCR sequence derives from a woman aged 25 to 39 in good health. The sequenced material came from memory CD4+ T cells sorted from blood. As for subset: CD45RA-negative fraction. This sequence joins TRBV10-1 and TRBJ2-1; 16 bases align to TRBD2. The CDR3: CASSESGLAGGSSYNEQFF. The CDR3 DNA reads TGCGCCAGCAGTGAGTCGGGACTAGCGGGAGGGAGCTCCTACAATGAGCAGTTCTTC.